This TCR beta chain was recovered during a study of resident and recirculating memory T cells in vitiligo. Study overall: Samples were epidermis from two lesional and two nonlesional sites, plus PBMCs. Whole samples, not sorted cells, were homogenized and used for genomic DNA extraction. Study outcomes and limitations: Clonality differed among vitiligo lesions, with no unique dominant clone. Different lesions suggested infiltration by different T cell clones.

Trimming at V came to 7 bases and at J to 4 bases, leaving 8 bases not matched to a gene. Per the germline V gene, CDR1 is MNHEY and CDR2 is SMNVEV (reference sequence). This CDR3 is built from 14 residues. Sequencing was performed with immunoSEQ multiplex PCR; in TCRdb, only in-frame clones are kept and a portion is missing. The sample records 65,000 to 80,000 clones, 90% to 95% being singletons. Points on this clone: The antigen is unknown.

The TCR comes from a male donor with vitiligo. Source material: blood. The chain combines TRBV27 with TRBJ2-7; 9 nucleotides line up with TRBD2. Here the CDR3 reads CASTRAGGVYEQYF. CDR3 DNA sequence: TGTGCCAGCACTCGGGCGGGAGGGGTGTACGAGCAGTACTTC.